The 2 T cell receptor beta chains listed next were all sequenced from one sample in a study of radiation and T cells in renal cell carcinoma. Time point meaning: baseline pretreatment blood. The treatment denotes: 15 Gy SBRT to primary tumor, nephrectomy 4 weeks later. Measured with immunoSEQ multiplex PCR; TCRdb has only the in-frame clones, and not every one. The sample has about 140,000 clones; around 78% are singletons. This material consisted of blood, taken from a patient whose treatment included radiotherapy and nephrectomy. The source is a woman in her forties or fifties with renal cell carcinoma.

This chain uses TRBV2 with TRBJ1-2, with 10 bases fitting TRBD1. J lost 8 bases, V lost 7 bases, and 7 bases had no gene match. The CDR3 runs to 13 residues. Germline V gene sequence: CDR1 SNHLY, CDR2 FYNNEI. In DNA, the CDR3 is TGTGCCAGCACTGGGACAGGGGAGGGCGGCTACACCTTC. Translating it yields CASTGTGEGGYTF.

The chain employs TRBV11-3 and TRBJ2-2; D unclear. The germline V and J ends were trimmed by 5 bases and 6 bases, with 10 bases remaining between them. Germline assignment: CDR1 SGHNT and CDR2 YENEEA. The CDR3 is made up of 13 amino acids. The CDR3 region has the DNA TGTGCCAGCAGCCCAAGGTCGCCCGGGGAGCTGTTTTTT. Translating it yields CASSPRSPGELFF.